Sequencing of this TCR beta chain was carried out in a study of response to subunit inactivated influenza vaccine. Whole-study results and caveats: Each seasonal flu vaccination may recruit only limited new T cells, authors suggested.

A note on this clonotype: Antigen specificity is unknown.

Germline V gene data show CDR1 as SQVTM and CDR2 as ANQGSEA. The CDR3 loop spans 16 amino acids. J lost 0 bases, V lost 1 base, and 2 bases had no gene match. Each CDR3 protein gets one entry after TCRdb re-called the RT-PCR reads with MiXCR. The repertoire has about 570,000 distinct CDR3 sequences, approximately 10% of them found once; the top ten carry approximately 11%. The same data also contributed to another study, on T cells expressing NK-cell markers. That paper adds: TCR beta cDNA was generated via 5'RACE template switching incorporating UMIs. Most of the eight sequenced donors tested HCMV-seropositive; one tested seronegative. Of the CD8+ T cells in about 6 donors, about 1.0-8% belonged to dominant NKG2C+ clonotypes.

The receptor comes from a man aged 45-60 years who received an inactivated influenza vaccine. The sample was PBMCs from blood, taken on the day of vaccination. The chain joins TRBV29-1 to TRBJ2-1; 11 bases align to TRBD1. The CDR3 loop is CSVEGGTGGSYNEQFF. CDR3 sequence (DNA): TGCAGCGTTGAAGGGGGGACAGGGGGCTCCTACAATGAGCAGTTCTTC.